This TCR beta chain emerged from a study of blood T cells in healthy people across ages. Primers used in a second PCR of roughly 6 to 12 cycles were a sample-barcoded 5' primer and a J-beta primer mix. MiXCR, run by TCRdb on the 5' RACE reads, gives a single entry per CDR3 protein. The table shows about 680,000 distinct CDR3 sequences, with roughly 50% occurring only once. Peripheral blood, about 9.3 milliliters per donor, was collected. Looked up from germline, CDR1 is DFQATT and CDR2 is SNEGSKA (reference sequence). CDR3 length equals 15 residues. The ends lost 5 bases at V and 5 bases at J; junction bases unmatched: 11.

This receptor was taken from a woman between 55 and 75 years old in good health. The sample taken for sequencing was blood. V usage is TRBV20-1 and J usage is TRBJ2-7; 11 bases line up with TRBD1. CDR3 loop: CSARTPGQGVNEQYF. The CDR3 DNA is TGCAGTGCTCGAACACCGGGACAGGGGGTAAACGAGCAGTACTTC.